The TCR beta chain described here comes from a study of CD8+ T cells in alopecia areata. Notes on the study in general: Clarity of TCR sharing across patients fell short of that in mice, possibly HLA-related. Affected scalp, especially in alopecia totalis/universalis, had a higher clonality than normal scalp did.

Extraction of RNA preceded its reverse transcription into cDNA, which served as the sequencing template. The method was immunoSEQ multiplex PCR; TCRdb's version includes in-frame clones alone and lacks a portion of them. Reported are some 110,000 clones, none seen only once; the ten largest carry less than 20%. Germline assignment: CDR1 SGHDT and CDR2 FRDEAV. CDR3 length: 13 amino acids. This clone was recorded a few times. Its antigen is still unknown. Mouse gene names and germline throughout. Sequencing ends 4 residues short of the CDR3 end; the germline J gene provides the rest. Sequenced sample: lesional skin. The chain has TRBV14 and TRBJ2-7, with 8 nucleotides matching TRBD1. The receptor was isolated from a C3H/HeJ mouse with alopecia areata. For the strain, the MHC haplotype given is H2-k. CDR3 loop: CASSLTGEDEQYF. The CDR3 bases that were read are TGTGCCAGCAGTTTGACAGGGGAGGAT.